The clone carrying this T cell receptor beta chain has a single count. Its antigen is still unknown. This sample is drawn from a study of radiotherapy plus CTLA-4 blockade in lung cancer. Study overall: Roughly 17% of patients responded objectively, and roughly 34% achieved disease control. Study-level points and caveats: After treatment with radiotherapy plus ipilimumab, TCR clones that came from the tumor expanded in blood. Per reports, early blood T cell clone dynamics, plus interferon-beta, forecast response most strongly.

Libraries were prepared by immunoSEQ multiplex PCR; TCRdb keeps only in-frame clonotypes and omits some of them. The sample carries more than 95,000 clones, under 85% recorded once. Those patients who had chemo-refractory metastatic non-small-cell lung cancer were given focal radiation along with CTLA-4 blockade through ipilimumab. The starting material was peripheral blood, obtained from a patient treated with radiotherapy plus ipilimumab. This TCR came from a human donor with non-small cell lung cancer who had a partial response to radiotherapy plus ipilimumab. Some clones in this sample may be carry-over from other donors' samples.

The CDR3 loop is CASSQDYRGGTGGTDTQYF. The CDR3 bases are TGCGCCAGCAGCCAAGACTACCGGGGCGGGACAGGAGGCACAGATACGCAGTATTTT. V is TRBV4-3 and J is TRBJ2-3; TRBD1 aligns across 8 bases. The V gene's germline CDR1 is LGHNA and CDR2 YSLEER. CDR3 length: 19 amino acids. Losses at the gene ends were 0 bases for V and 1 base for J; bases not matched to a gene: 12.